This T cell receptor (beta chain) was sequenced in a study of control samples from healthy donors and cancer patients (dated by TCRdb to between 2020 and 2021). In its sample, this clone was seen once. What this receptor recognizes is not known. No quality values exist for individual bases; no much larger clone is one base distant. Receptor amplification or capture employed the immunoSEQ multiplex PCR assay. TCRdb re-hosts the immuneACCESS table, in-frame sequences only. Its copies lack some clones; in the studies checked, an unresolved V gene accounts for under half of them, and the cause for the rest is not known. The sample table holds 150,000 to 180,000 clones, of which about 94% were seen once. 5.5% to 6% of the sample is in the top ten clones. Its CDR3 holds 15 amino acids, cysteine through phenylalanine. Only the CDR3 DNA is retained, 45 bases long and in frame from the first base. Per the germline V gene, SGHTA is the CDR1 and FQGNSA is the CDR2. V trim: 5 bases; J trim: 9 bases; unmatched bases: 7.

The receptor was derived from a man aged 40-49 years in good health. The chain was built from TRBV7-2 and TRBJ1-6, with 10 bases matching TRBD1. Input material: blood. This receptor carries the CDR3 CASSPDRGHRSPLHF. The DNA sequence is TGTGCCAGCAGCCCAGACAGGGGGCATCGTTCACCCCTCCACTTT.